This is a list of T cell receptor beta chains from one sample in a study of OX40 agonist ivuxolimab in advanced cancers. Assay used: immunoSEQ multiplex PCR; TCRdb lists only in-frame clones, some missing. Of around 67,000 clones detected, roughly 87% appear once; the ten largest clones hold approximately 1.3%. Sequencing was performed on CD4+ or CD8+ T cells sorted from blood, taken in a trial of the OX40 agonist ivuxolimab. These receptors were collected from an adult with an advanced solid tumor such as melanoma, head and neck, liver or kidney cancer. Both conserved end residues are part of each CDR3. Each record gives: D gene, clone size, V gene, J gene, CDR3 DNA, CDR3 protein. D genes are given only for firm matches. Where a row states a size, it is once, few, many or the class of an expanded clone; other rows omit it.

d_call: .
clone_size: .
v_call: TRBV30
j_call: TRBJ1-1
cdr3_nt: TGTGCCTGGAGTCGCTCAATCCAGGGATTGAACACTGAAGCTTTCTTT
cdr3_aa: CAWSRSIQGLNTEAFF

d_call: .
clone_size: .
v_call: TRBV11-2
j_call: TRBJ1-5
cdr3_nt: TGTGCCAGCAGCTTTACAAGCAATCAGCCCCAGCATTTT
cdr3_aa: CASSFTSNQPQHF

d_call: TRBD1
clone_size: .
v_call: TRBV19
j_call: TRBJ2-3
cdr3_nt: TGTGCCAGTAGTATTCTGGGACAGGGGGGCACAGATACGCAGTATTTT
cdr3_aa: CASSILGQGGTDTQYF

d_call: TRBD1
clone_size: once
v_call: TRBV29-1
j_call: TRBJ2-7
cdr3_nt: TGCAGCGTTGTACCTGCACAGGGGGCAAACGAGCAGTACTTC
cdr3_aa: CSVVPAQGANEQYF

d_call: .
clone_size: .
v_call: TRBV7-2
j_call: TRBJ2-3
cdr3_nt: TGTGCCAGCAGCTTCCGGGACAGCACAGATACGCAGTATTTT
cdr3_aa: CASSFRDSTDTQYF

d_call: .
clone_size: .
v_call: TRBV18
j_call: TRBJ2-2
cdr3_nt: TGTGCCATCCTAAGGGACACCGGGGAGCTGTTTTTT
cdr3_aa: CAILRDTGELFF

d_call: .
clone_size: .
v_call: TRBV28
j_call: TRBJ1-1
cdr3_nt: TGTGCCAGCAGTTTCCCCACTGGCACGCAGAACACTGAAGCTTTCTTT
cdr3_aa: CASSFPTGTQNTEAFF

d_call: .
clone_size: .
v_call: TRBV6-6
j_call: TRBJ2-7
cdr3_nt: TGTGCCAGCAGCGGCCGGGTCCTACCCGAGCAGTACTTC
cdr3_aa: CASSGRVLPEQYF

d_call: .
clone_size: .
v_call: TRBV5-1
j_call: TRBJ2-7
cdr3_nt: TGCGCCAGCAGCTTAGAGGGCCCACCGAGGGGCTACGAGCAGTACTTC
cdr3_aa: CASSLEGPPRGYEQYF

d_call: TRBD1
clone_size: .
v_call: TRBV30
j_call: TRBJ2-7
cdr3_nt: TGTGCCTGGGAAAAACAGGGGTACGAGCAGTACTTC
cdr3_aa: CAWEKQGYEQYF

d_call: .
clone_size: .
v_call: TRBV15
j_call: TRBJ2-1
cdr3_nt: TGTGCCACCAGCAGAGAGGGGGACTCGTTGGGGGAGCAGTTCTTC
cdr3_aa: CATSREGDSLGEQFF

d_call: TRBD2
clone_size: once
v_call: TRBV7-2
j_call: TRBJ2-3
cdr3_nt: TGTGCCAGCAGCTTAGGACTAGCGGGAGGATCTGATACGCAGTATTTT
cdr3_aa: CASSLGLAGGSDTQYF

d_call: TRBD2
clone_size: few
v_call: TRBV7-2
j_call: TRBJ2-1
cdr3_nt: TGTGCCAGCGGTACGGGACTAGCGAACAATGAGCAGTTCTTC
cdr3_aa: CASGTGLANNEQFF

d_call: TRBD1
clone_size: .
v_call: TRBV30
j_call: TRBJ1-6
cdr3_nt: TGTGCCTGGAGTGTAGAGGGACAGGAATATTCACCCCTCCACTTT
cdr3_aa: CAWSVEGQEYSPLHF

d_call: .
clone_size: once
v_call: TRBV18
j_call: TRBJ2-5
cdr3_nt: TGTGCCAGCTCACCCGGGCTCGGCGAGACCCAGTACTTC
cdr3_aa: CASSPGLGETQYF

d_call: .
clone_size: .
v_call: TRBV6-5
j_call: TRBJ1-1
cdr3_nt: TGTGCCAGCAGTTTCGGCAGGGCGAACACTGAAGCTTTCTTT
cdr3_aa: CASSFGRANTEAFF

d_call: .
clone_size: few
v_call: TRBV9
j_call: TRBJ1-5
cdr3_nt: TGTGCCAGCAGCGTAGGAGGGACTGGGAATCAGCCCCAGCATTTT
cdr3_aa: CASSVGGTGNQPQHF

d_call: .
clone_size: .
v_call: TRBV11-2
j_call: TRBJ2-7
cdr3_nt: TGTGCCAGCAGGGGGGGAACTACGTTCGACGAGCAGTACTTC
cdr3_aa: CASRGGTTFDEQYF

d_call: .
clone_size: .
v_call: TRBV11-2
j_call: TRBJ2-5
cdr3_nt: TGTGCCACCCAGCTTAGCACAGTCCAAGAGACCCAGTACTTC
cdr3_aa: CATQLSTVQETQYF

d_call: .
clone_size: .
v_call: TRBV11-2
j_call: TRBJ2-4
cdr3_nt: TGTGCCAGCAGCTTAGTCCCGTTAGAACTTAACCGCCCAAAAAACATTCAGTACTTC
cdr3_aa: CASSLVPLELNRPKNIQYF

d_call: TRBD1
clone_size: once
v_call: TRBV11-3
j_call: TRBJ2-2
cdr3_nt: TGTGCCAGCAGCCCAGGACAGGGCACCAACACCGGGGAGCTGTTTTTT
cdr3_aa: CASSPGQGTNTGELFF

d_call: .
clone_size: .
v_call: TRBV7-2
j_call: TRBJ2-1
cdr3_nt: TGTGCCAGCAGCCCCCAGCCCGGGACCAACAATGAGCAGTTCTTC
cdr3_aa: CASSPQPGTNNEQFF

d_call: TRBD2
clone_size: .
v_call: TRBV4-3
j_call: TRBJ2-7
cdr3_nt: TGCGCCAGCAGCCAGGGATACCAACTAGCGGGAAGAAACTACGAGCAGTACTTC
cdr3_aa: CASSQGYQLAGRNYEQYF

d_call: .
clone_size: .
v_call: TRBV5-1
j_call: TRBJ2-1
cdr3_nt: TGCGCCAGCAGCTTCGAAGGGTACAATGAGCAGTTCTTC
cdr3_aa: CASSFEGYNEQFF

d_call: .
clone_size: .
v_call: TRBV19
j_call: TRBJ1-4
cdr3_nt: TGTGCCAGTAGTGAGAGTCGTCTCGAAACACTGTTTTTT
cdr3_aa: CASSESRLETLFF

d_call: .
clone_size: .
v_call: TRBV5-5
j_call: TRBJ2-3
cdr3_nt: TGTGCCAGCAGCTTGGGAGGATTGGGGGGCATAGATACGCAGTATTTT
cdr3_aa: CASSLGGLGGIDTQYF

d_call: TRBD2
clone_size: .
v_call: TRBV5-1
j_call: TRBJ2-5
cdr3_nt: TGCGCCAGCAGCCGCTGGGGGGGGTCGGAAGAGACCCAGTACTTC
cdr3_aa: CASSRWGGSEETQYF

d_call: .
clone_size: .
v_call: TRBV11-2
j_call: TRBJ2-7
cdr3_nt: TGTGCCAGCAGACCTCACAGGGAGGCCTACGAGCAGTACTTC
cdr3_aa: CASRPHREAYEQYF